The entry below gives a single T cell receptor beta chain sequence along with its context. Its antigen is not known. The data derive from a study of graft-versus-host responses after intestinal transplantation. Per the germline V gene, CDR1 is MDHEN and CDR2 is SYDVKM. After removal of 5 bases from V and 2 bases from J, the junction contained 13 bases not matched to a gene. This CDR3 has 17 residues. Assay used: immunoSEQ multiplex PCR; TCRdb lists only in-frame clones, some missing. Here the sample spans 80,000 to 95,000 clones, 90% to 95% being singletons. This chain uses TRBV28 with TRBJ2-3, with 7 bases identical to TRBD1. The receptor's source is a human donor who received an intestinal transplant. The specimen comprised unstimulated CD8+ T cells sorted from spleen or lymph node cells, sampled before intestinal transplant. CDR3 region: CASSPRDRAEHTDTQYF. DNA of the CDR3: TGTGCCAGCAGTCCACGGGACAGAGCAGAGCACACAGATACGCAGTATTTT.